These 21 T cell receptor beta chains share one sample of origin, sequenced in a study of neurological immune-mediated disorders. Indicated time point: technical triplicate 2. TCRdb re-analysed the 5' RACE reads in MiXCR, keeping a single row per CDR3 protein. The data hold around 56,000 distinct CDR3 sequences, with about 25% observed a single time. The sample comprised PBMCs. Receptors were obtained from a man aged 60 to 75 with HTLV-1-associated myelopathy (HAM/TSP).

In this sample, this clonotype turned up many times. This chain links TRBV5-6 with TRBJ2-6; no clear D. Trimming stripped 0 bases from V and 4 bases from J, with 11 bases between. The CDR3 is made up of 16 amino acids. Germline values: CDR1 SGHDT, CDR2 YYEEEE. CDR3 amino acids: CASSLDGTPGANVLTF. The CDR3 nucleotides are TGTGCCAGCAGCTTGGACGGAACGCCGGGGGCCAACGTCCTGACTTTC.

J is TRBJ2-7 and V is TRBV5-1, with TRBD1 identical over 8 bases. The ends lost 4 bases at V and 3 bases at J; junction bases unmatched: 3. Germline-derived CDR1 and CDR2 are SGHRS and YFSETQ. This CDR3 region has 13 residues. The CDR3 bases are TGCGCCAGCAGCCAGACAGGGGACTACGAGCAGTACTTC. This sequence encodes CASSQTGDYEQYF.

In this sample, this clonotype turned up many times. The chain links TRBV9 to TRBJ2-5, with 9 nucleotides matching TRBD2. The CDR3 runs 20 residues. The J segment lost 5 bases and the V segment lost 0 bases, leaving 20 bases of the junction unmatched. Germline lookup yields CDR1 SGDLS and CDR2 YYNGEE. This CDR3 is CASSVVSRGASGMGRETQYF. The CDR3 DNA follows: TGTGCCAGCAGCGTAGTGAGTCGAGGCGCTAGCGGGATGGGCAGGGAGACCCAGTACTTC. The whole variable domain, filled in from reference TRBV9 and TRBJ2-5, reads DSGVTQTPKHLITATGQRVTLRCSPRSGDLSVYWYQQSLDQGLQFLIQYYNGEERAKGNILERFSAQQFPDLHSELNLSSLELGDSALYFCASSVVSRGASGMGRETQYFGPGTRLLVL.

This clonotype occurred many times. The chain couples TRBV4-2 to TRBJ1-4; D gene ambiguous. CDR1 and CDR2 from the germline V gene are LGHNA and YNFKEQ. This CDR3 spans 15 amino acids. Trimming left V 0 bases short and J 8 bases short, with 13 bases between. The CDR3 DNA reads as TGTGCCAGCAGCCAAGATCTAGGTGGAGGGGAAAAACTGTTTTTT. This sequence encodes CASSQDLGGGEKLFF.

In this sample, this clonotype turned up many times. The gene calls are TRBV12-3 or TRBV12-4 and TRBJ2-7; D not resolved. V lost 1 base to trimming and J lost 5 bases, with 9 bases between them. The CDR3 sequence is 13 residues long. Written as DNA, the CDR3 is TGTGCCAGCAGTTTAGGGAGTACGAACGAGCAGTACTTC. Its protein is CASSLGSTNEQYF.

Ten or more counts support this clonotype. The V call is TRBV28, the J call TRBJ2-7; 7 bases align to TRBD1. Germline V gives CDR1 MDHEN, CDR2 SYDVKM. The ends lost 6 bases at V and 3 bases at J; junction bases unmatched: 8. The CDR3 consists of 14 residues. The CDR3 reads CASRSGTVFYEQYF. As DNA, the CDR3 is TGTGCCAGCAGATCCGGGACAGTTTTCTACGAGCAGTACTTC.

This clonotype was detected ten times or more. The chain couples TRBV5-1 to TRBJ2-7; TRBD2 aligns across 7 bases. CDR1 is SGHRS and CDR2 is YFSETQ in the germline V gene. Germline trimming cut 4 bases from V and 9 bases from J; bases unmatched to any gene: 16. The CDR3 consists of 15 residues. The CDR3, as DNA: TGCGCCAGCAGCACCGGCGGGAGCGATCCCGCGGTGCAGTACTTC. It yields the protein CASSTGGSDPAVQYF.

V is TRBV29-1 and J is TRBJ2-1, with 13 bases aligning to TRBD2. V lost 2 bases and J lost 4; bases outside the gene matches: 8. CDR1 and CDR2 (germline): SQVTM, ANQGSEA. The CDR3 runs 17 residues. DNA of the CDR3: TGCAGCGTTGAAAGGTCGATGGGACTAGCGGGGTACAATGAGCAGTTCTTC. It codes for CSVERSMGLAGYNEQFF.

DNA for the CDR3: TGCAGCGTCGGGGGGGGCTACAATGAGCAGTTCTTC. It translates to CSVGGGYNEQFF. The genes are TRBV29-1 and TRBJ2-1; 8 nucleotides line up with TRBD2. With 6 bases clipped from V and 3 bases from J, the junction kept 1 base outside the gene matches. In germline, CDR1 is SQVTM, CDR2 ANQGSEA. This CDR3 has 12 amino acids.

This clonotype was counted ten times or more. The chain links TRBV20-1 to TRBJ1-1, with a weak D call TRBD1 (5 bases). Trimming left V 1 base short and J 2 bases short, with 5 bases between. Germline V lookup: CDR1 DFQATT, CDR2 SNEGSKA (reference sequence). The CDR3 is made up of 12 amino acids. The CDR3, as DNA: TGCAGTGCTAGAGGGGGCAACACTGAAGCTTTCTTT. Amino acids: CSARGGNTEAFF.

This clonotype came up many times. The genes are TRBV7-3 and TRBJ2-7; D gene uncertain. Germline V gene sequence: CDR1 SGHTA, CDR2 FQGTGA. The CDR3 covers 16 residues. V lost 4 bases to trimming and J lost 1 base, with 17 bases between them. CDR3 amino acids: CASSSANERKSYEQYF. CDR3 DNA sequence: TGTGCCAGCAGCTCGGCCAATGAGAGGAAGTCCTACGAGCAGTACTTC.

Concerning this clonotype itself: The junction does not match germline at one end; this may be a read error. The chain links TRBV5-6 to TRBJ2-2; D is ambiguous. Germline CDR1 SGHDT, CDR2 YYEEEE. CDR3 length equals 14 residues. CDR3 protein: CASSLAFSGAELFF. The CDR3, as DNA: TGTGCCAGCAGCCTTGCATTTTCTGGCGCGGAGCTTTTTTTT.

This clonotype came up many times. The rearrangement joins TRBV3-1 to TRBJ2-1; TRBD2 aligns across 12 bases. The CDR3 spans 14 residues. Germline CDR1 LGHDT, CDR2 YNNKEL (reference sequence). V lost 6 bases, J lost 12 bases, and 9 bases stayed unmatched. CDR3 DNA: TGTGCCAGCAGTCGGACTAGCGGGAATTGGGGGCAGTTCTTC. It codes for CASSRTSGNWGQFF.

This clonotype was picked up many times. The chain carries TRBV5-1 and TRBJ1-1; the D gene is possibly TRBD1 (6 bases). This CDR3 spans 15 amino acids. The V gene's germline CDR1 is SGHRS and CDR2 YFSETQ. Between the trimmed V and J ends, which lost 2 bases and 1 base, there was a span of 12 bases. The CDR3 spells CASSFQTGPNTEAFF. The CDR3, as DNA: TGCGCCAGCAGCTTCCAGACAGGACCGAACACTGAAGCTTTCTTT.

At least ten counts were recorded for this clonotype. V and J are TRBV6-1 and TRBJ1-6; TRBD1 agrees at 8 bases. This CDR3 region has 14 residues. Looked up from germline, CDR1 is MNHNS and CDR2 is SASEGT. V shed 2 bases and J 9 bases; nucleotides not matched to a gene: 3. CDR3 region: CASSEQGARSPLHF. As DNA, the CDR3 is TGTGCCAGCAGTGAACAGGGGGCGCGTTCACCCCTCCACTTT.

This clonotype was observed many times. V is TRBV4-1 and J is TRBJ2-1, with 9 bases identical to TRBD2. CDR1 and CDR2 from the germline V gene are MGHRA and YSYEKL. The CDR3 consists of 16 residues. Unmatched junction bases numbered 12, after V lost 4 bases and J lost 8 bases. In nucleotides, the CDR3 is TGCGCCAGCAGCCCTGCGGGCGGGAGGGCAAGTTATGAGCAGTTCTTC. Amino acids: CASSPAGGRASYEQFF.

The chain has TRBV5-1 and TRBJ2-1; D is uncertain. Per the germline V gene, CDR1 is SGHRS and CDR2 is YFSETQ. V was trimmed by 0 bases and J by 5 bases, leaving 6 bases between them. The CDR3 is 13 residues long. CDR3 bases: TGCGCCAGCAGCTTGGTCCTTAACAATGAGCAGTTCTTC. Its translation is CASSLVLNNEQFF. The entire variable domain, with the rest obtained from reference TRBV5-1 and TRBJ2-1, is as follows: KAGVTQTPRYLIKTRGQQVTLSCSPISGHRSVSWYQQTPGQGLQFLFEYFSETQRNKGNFPGRFSGRQFSNSRSEMNVSTLELGDSALYLCASSLVLNNEQFFGPGTRLTVL.

The rearrangement links TRBV5-1 to TRBJ2-3; tentatively, D is TRBD2 (5 bases). Trimming pared 1 base from V and 4 bases from J, leaving 13 bases between. CDR3 length: 15 amino acids. Germline V gene data show CDR1 as SGHRS and CDR2 as YFSETQ. CDR3 loop: CASSLRGFPPDTQYF. The CDR3 bases are TGCGCCAGCAGCTTGAGAGGGTTCCCTCCAGATACGCAGTATTTT.

This clonotype showed up many times. The CDR3 region is CASSLERDTQYF. The CDR3 DNA reads as TGCGCCAGCAGCTTGGAAAGGGATACGCAGTATTTT. This chain uses TRBV5-1 with TRBJ2-3, with D hard to call. V dropped 0 bases and J dropped 6 bases, with 5 bases sitting between them. The CDR3 is 12 amino acids. Germline CDR1 SGHRS, CDR2 YFSETQ.

This clonotype was found many times. The rearrangement uses TRBV4-1 and TRBJ2-1; TRBD1 or TRBD2 may be the D gene (6 bases each). Trimming took off 3 bases at V and 8 bases at J, with 26 bases between the two ends. Germline CDR1 and CDR2: MGHRA and YSYEKL. This CDR3 has 18 residues. CDR3 coding DNA: TGCGCCAGCAGCCAGATTAGGGGGGTGAGGGGAAGCGGCTATGAGCAGTTCTTC. Translation: CASSQIRGVRGSGYEQFF.

At least ten counts were recorded for this clonotype. Mismatch with germline at one junction end may stem from a read error. J is TRBJ2-1 and V is TRBV7-7, with 7 bases matching TRBD2. This CDR3 comprises 15 residues. The germline V gene encodes CDR1 SSHAT and CDR2 FNYEAQ (reference sequence). The CDR3, as DNA: TGTGCTAGCAGCTTAGGGCTAGCGGCCTACAATGAGCAGTTCTTC. Amino acid sequence: CASSLGLAAYNEQFF.